This TCR beta chain derives from a study of T-cell memory formation after mild COVID-19. TCRdb passed the 5' RACE reads through MiXCR, listing each CDR3 protein once. The table has roughly 400,000 distinct CDR3 sequences, approximately 24% seen once; the top ten hold 8.8%. Germline V gene lookup returns CDR1 SGHDT and CDR2 YYEEEE. This CDR3 spans 14 amino acids. Trimming stripped 6 bases from V and 4 bases from J, with 16 bases between. Findings of the study overall: Detection of some responders pre-infection suggested pre-existing cross-reactive memory T cells participated.

On this clonotype itself: Its antigen is unidentified.

The rearrangement links TRBV5-6 to TRBJ1-2; weak D call: TRBD1 (5 bases). The sequence was collected from an adult woman who had mild COVID-19 (a few samples of this study predate the infection). Cell type and time point are not known. The material sequenced was PBMCs or a T cell subset sorted from them (not recorded which). The CDR3 spells CASTRGGILYGYTF. The CDR3 DNA is TGTGCCAGCACCCGCGGGGGAATACTCTATGGCTACACCTTC.